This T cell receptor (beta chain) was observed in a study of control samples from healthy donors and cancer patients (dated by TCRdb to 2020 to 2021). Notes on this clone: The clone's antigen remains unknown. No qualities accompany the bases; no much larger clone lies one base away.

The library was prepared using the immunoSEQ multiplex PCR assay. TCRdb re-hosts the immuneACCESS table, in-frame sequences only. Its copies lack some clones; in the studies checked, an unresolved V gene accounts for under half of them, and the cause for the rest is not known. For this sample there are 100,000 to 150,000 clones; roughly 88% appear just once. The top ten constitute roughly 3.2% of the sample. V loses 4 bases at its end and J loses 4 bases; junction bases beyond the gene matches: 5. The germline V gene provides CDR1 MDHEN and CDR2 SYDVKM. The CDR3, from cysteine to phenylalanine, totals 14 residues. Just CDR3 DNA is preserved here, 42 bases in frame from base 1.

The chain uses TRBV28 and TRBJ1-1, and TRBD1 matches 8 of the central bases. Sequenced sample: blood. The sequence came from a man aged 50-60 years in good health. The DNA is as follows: TGTGCCAGCAGTTCGGGACAGGCGGCCACTGAAGCTTTCTTT. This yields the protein CASSSGQAATEAFF. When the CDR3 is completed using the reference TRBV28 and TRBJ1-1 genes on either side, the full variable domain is DVKVTQSSRYLVKRTGEKVFLECVQDMDHENMFWYRQDPGLGLRLIYFSYDVKMKEKGDIPEGYSVSREKKERFSLILESASTNQTSMYLCASSSGQAATEAFFGQGTRLTVV.